The source of this TCR beta chain is a study of beta chain features in type 1 diabetes. Study results and limitations: PCR might preferentially amplify shorter templates, equally in patients and controls. Insertions were fewer and deletions more numerous at VDJ junctions in type 1 diabetes patients.

What was sequenced were expressed TCRB transcripts, since all of the isolated RNA had been reverse transcribed. Generated by immunoSEQ multiplex PCR, the TCRdb table keeps only in-frame clones and is missing some. The table records 160,000 or so clones, 11% of them present only once. Trimming removed 2 bases from V and 2 bases from J; junction bases left unmatched: 4. Germline V gives CDR1 SGHTA, CDR2 FQGNSA. CDR3 length: 15 residues. It was via CD45RO/CCR7/CD25/CD127/CD95/CD27 that CD4+ naive, central memory, regulatory and stem cell-like memory cells were sorted. As concerns this clone: The antigen remains unidentified.

The sample consisted of central memory CD4+ T cells from blood. V and J are TRBV7-2 and TRBJ2-7; 9 bases are a match to TRBD2. The source of this sequence is a man younger than 35 in good health. The CDR3 DNA follows: TGTGCCAGCAGCTTATGGGTAGCGGGGGCCTACGAGCAGTACTTC. Residues: CASSLWVAGAYEQYF.